Presented here are 2 T cell receptor beta chains from one specimen sequenced in a study of cytomegalovirus exposure and HLA in healthy donors. The data were produced by immunoSEQ multiplex PCR, yet TCRdb's version contains in-frame clones alone and is incomplete. Of 150,000 to 200,000 clones listed, around four fifths are singletons. Source material: PBMCs. Receptor source: a man aged 25 to 40 in good health and CMV-seropositive.

The chain links TRBV27 to TRBJ2-1, with 10 bases that match TRBD2. The CDR3 runs to 15 residues. The germline V gene has CDR1 MNHEY and CDR2 SMNVEV (reference sequence). J gave up 6 bases and V 4 bases, and 6 bases lay outside the gene matches. The CDR3 DNA is TGTGCCAGCAGTTCCGGGACTAGCGTGATCAATGAGCAGTTCTTC. Residues: CASSSGTSVINEQFF.

The gene calls are TRBV5-6 and TRBJ2-6, with 7 bases that match TRBD1. With 4 bases clipped from V and 0 bases from J, the junction kept 7 bases outside the gene matches. CDR3 size: 17 residues. CDR1 is SGHDT, CDR2 YYEEEE, per germline. The chain's CDR3 is CASSLDRDSSGANVLTF. The CDR3 DNA is TGTGCCAGCAGCCTAGACAGGGACAGCTCTGGGGCCAACGTCCTGACTTTC.